This paragraph covers one T cell receptor beta chain sequence. Antigen: not known. The germline V gene has CDR1 SGHTA and CDR2 FQGNSA. V lost 5 bases to trimming and J lost 4 bases, with 12 bases between them. The CDR3 consists of 13 residues. 60 Vbeta and 13 Jbeta primers were used in PCR. Clones were sequenced by immunoSEQ multiplex PCR, and TCRdb holds only the in-frame ones, with some missing. Of 65,000 to 90,000 clones listed, roughly 78% were seen once; the top ten hold about 2.5%. The data are from a study of cytomegalovirus exposure and HLA in healthy donors. Whole-study findings and limits: By a later analysis, the bulk of CMV-associated TCR beta chains appeared HLA-restricted. Fewer N-insertions than the approximately 700-donor mean were reportedly shown by an Asian-associated ancestry cluster in a later analysis.

The sequence was collected from a man aged 30 to 45 in good health and CMV-seronegative. The source material was PBMCs. This chain joins TRBV7-2 and TRBJ2-7; tentative D call: TRBD2 (5 bases). CDR3 protein: CASSPLWEYEQYF. The CDR3 coding sequence is TGTGCCAGCAGCCCCCTGTGGGAGTACGAGCAGTACTTC. Together with reference TRBV7-2 and TRBJ2-7, the CDR3 gives the full variable domain: GAGVSQSPSNKVTEKGKDVELRCDPISGHTALYWYRQSLGQGLEFLIYFQGNSAPDKSGLPSDRFSAERTGGSVSTLTIQRTQQEDSAVYLCASSPLWEYEQYFGPGTRLTVT.